Listed below are T cell receptor beta chains from one sample, sequenced in a study of response to subunit inactivated influenza vaccine. MiXCR, applied by TCRdb to the RT-PCR reads, yields one record per CDR3 protein. The table lists about 500,000 distinct CDR3 sequences, around 13% of them singletons, with less than 15% in the top ten. The sequenced sample was PBMCs from blood, obtained about 6 weeks after vaccination. Receptors originate from a middle-aged man who received an inactivated influenza vaccine. CDR3s include the opening cysteine and the closing phenylalanine or tryptophan. Fields, in order: clone size, J gene, V gene, CDR3 protein. Where a row states a size, it is once, few, many or the class of an expanded clone; other rows omit it.

clone_size: NA
j_call: TRBJ2-7
v_call: TRBV20-1
cdr3_aa: CSATTDRDEQYF

clone_size: few
j_call: TRBJ1-5
v_call: TRBV3-1
cdr3_aa: CASSQMLGSNQPQHF

clone_size: NA
j_call: TRBJ2-1
v_call: TRBV29-1
cdr3_aa: CSLDRYNEQFF

clone_size: NA
j_call: TRBJ1-4
v_call: TRBV5-1
cdr3_aa: CASRSGSTNEKLFF

clone_size: NA
j_call: TRBJ2-2
v_call: TRBV5-1
cdr3_aa: CASRSVGDTGELFF

clone_size: NA
j_call: TRBJ2-3
v_call: TRBV7-2
cdr3_aa: CASSLMFVGREEDTQYF

clone_size: NA
j_call: TRBJ2-3
v_call: TRBV10-3
cdr3_aa: CAITSGITDTQYF

clone_size: NA
j_call: TRBJ1-2
v_call: TRBV20-1
cdr3_aa: CSAHRADYGYTF

clone_size: many
j_call: TRBJ2-1
v_call: TRBV10-3
cdr3_aa: CAISEEAGGNEQFF

clone_size: many
j_call: TRBJ2-3
v_call: TRBV2
cdr3_aa: CASSEGRVGTDTQYF

clone_size: few
j_call: TRBJ1-5
v_call: TRBV11-2
cdr3_aa: CASSEGSIQPQHF

clone_size: few
j_call: TRBJ2-5
v_call: TRBV9
cdr3_aa: CASSVGATGRETQYF

clone_size: NA
j_call: TRBJ2-5
v_call: TRBV3-1
cdr3_aa: CASSQEIPSGGEWETQYF

clone_size: NA
j_call: TRBJ2-1
v_call: TRBV12-3/TRBV12-4
cdr3_aa: CASSDSGEIYNEQFF

clone_size: NA
j_call: TRBJ2-1
v_call: TRBV20-1
cdr3_aa: CSARVLAGPYNEQFF

clone_size: NA
j_call: TRBJ2-1
v_call: TRBV12-3/TRBV12-4
cdr3_aa: CASSFGTGLYNEQFF

clone_size: few
j_call: TRBJ2-7
v_call: TRBV20-1
cdr3_aa: CSASPWTSRTYEQYF

clone_size: many
j_call: TRBJ2-1
v_call: TRBV12-3/TRBV12-4
cdr3_aa: CASSLGSGGYNEQFF

clone_size: many
j_call: TRBJ2-7
v_call: TRBV4-2
cdr3_aa: CASSQEVAGAYEQYF

clone_size: NA
j_call: TRBJ2-3
v_call: TRBV19
cdr3_aa: CASNGQTSTDTQYF

clone_size: few
j_call: TRBJ2-3
v_call: TRBV3-1
cdr3_aa: CASSGTGTSDTQYF

clone_size: many
j_call: TRBJ2-3
v_call: TRBV11-1
cdr3_aa: CASSLAALAGGSTDTQYF

clone_size: few
j_call: TRBJ1-1
v_call: TRBV12-3/TRBV12-4
cdr3_aa: CASSFGVVETFF

clone_size: NA
j_call: TRBJ2-7
v_call: TRBV7-6
cdr3_aa: CASSLTSGGEYEQYF

clone_size: few
j_call: TRBJ2-6
v_call: TRBV5-1
cdr3_aa: CASSLAVGGFGANVLTF

clone_size: many
j_call: TRBJ2-5
v_call: TRBV6-2/TRBV6-3
cdr3_aa: CASSQTGGAQYF

clone_size: NA
j_call: TRBJ2-5
v_call: TRBV7-2
cdr3_aa: CASSLWTLGDTQYF

clone_size: NA
j_call: TRBJ2-5
v_call: TRBV15
cdr3_aa: CATSSGLATQETQYF

clone_size: many
j_call: TRBJ2-1
v_call: TRBV6-5
cdr3_aa: CASSYGTHNEQFF

clone_size: few
j_call: TRBJ2-5
v_call: TRBV6-5
cdr3_aa: CASSYSPGQGLETQYF

clone_size: NA
j_call: TRBJ2-6
v_call: TRBV7-9
cdr3_aa: CASTIGSGANVLTF